This T cell receptor (beta chain) is from a study of Ad26.COV2.S vaccination and SARS-CoV-2 variants. Study overall: Ad26.COV2.S given intramuscularly, once or twice 56 days apart.

Details on this clone: Its antigen is unknown.

As for treatment: approximately 18 received Ad26.COV2.S at low or high dose, single or two shots; about 5 received placebo; per-sample allocation not given. Day 63 following the first vaccine or placebo injection was when the samples were taken. V lost 0 bases and J lost 4; bases outside the gene matches: 3. Germline V gene data show CDR1 as SGHNT and CDR2 as YENEEA. The CDR3 runs to 15 residues. Findings of the study overall: TCR breadth and depth analyses may have underestimated total T cell responses. Spike-specific TCR breadth was greater in vaccine than placebo recipients. Once vaccination had occurred, spike-specific CD8+ and CD4+ T cell responses reportedly showed substantial breadth.

The method was immunoSEQ multiplex PCR; TCRdb's version includes in-frame clones alone and lacks a portion of them. The table has about 440,000 clones, 90% seen once; the top ten hold roughly 3.9%. The starting material was peripheral blood, obtained in a trial of Ad26.COV2.S vaccine versus placebo. The sequence was obtained from a person between 18 and 59 years old who received the Ad26.COV2.S COVID-19 vaccine or a placebo. The chain couples TRBV11-3 to TRBJ2-1, with TRBD2 matching 7 bases. The CDR3 loop is CASSLESGTYNEQFF. The CDR3 DNA reads TGTGCCAGCAGCTTAGAAAGCGGGACTTACAATGAGCAGTTCTTC.